Shown below are 19 T cell receptor beta chains from a single sample sequenced in a study of OX40 agonist ivuxolimab in advanced cancers. The repertoire was sequenced with immunoSEQ multiplex PCR; TCRdb's copy has only in-frame clones and lacks some. The sample has tens of thousands of clones, 86% seen once. This material consisted of CD4+ or CD8+ T cells sorted from blood, taken in a trial of the OX40 agonist ivuxolimab. These receptors were obtained from an adult with an advanced solid tumor such as melanoma, head and neck, liver or kidney cancer.

J is TRBJ2-3 and V is TRBV5-1, with TRBD2 identical over 10 bases. Germline CDR1 is SGHRS and CDR2 is YFSETQ. Trimming cost V 2 bases and J 3 bases; bases outside gene matches: 3. This CDR3 spans 15 amino acids. The CDR3 spells CASSFGSGGTDTQYF. DNA of the CDR3: TGCGCCAGCAGCTTCGGTAGCGGGGGGACAGATACGCAGTATTTT.

The chain has TRBV4-2 and TRBJ1-2, with a weak D call TRBD1 (5 bases). Trimming took 0 bases from V and 6 from J, leaving 8 bases between them. CDR1 and CDR2 (germline): LGHNA, YNFKEQ. The CDR3 totals 13 residues. The CDR3 bases are TGTGCCAGCAGCCAAGATCTAGGGGATGGCTACACCTTC. This sequence encodes CASSQDLGDGYTF.

The DNA for the CDR3 is TGTGCCAGCAGTGAAAGCCGAGCGAATGAGCAGTTCTTC. Protein: CASSESRANEQFF. The chain joins TRBV2 to TRBJ2-1; D gene unclear. V lost 2 bases, J lost 7 bases, and 9 bases lay in between. The CDR3 consists of 13 residues. In germline, CDR1 is SNHLY, CDR2 FYNNEI.

CDR3 in amino acids: CASSETNYGYTF. For the CDR3, the DNA is TGTGCCAGCAGCGAGACTAACTATGGCTACACCTTC. The genes are TRBV9 and TRBJ1-2; no clear D. There are 12 residues in the CDR3. The germline V gene has CDR1 SGDLS and CDR2 YYNGEE. V gave up 3 bases and J gave up 0 bases, with 3 bases separating them.

J is TRBJ2-1 and V is TRBV29-1; 7 nucleotides agree with TRBD2. Germline values: CDR1 SQVTM, CDR2 ANQGSEA. The CDR3 runs 17 residues. The V gene end was trimmed by 0 bases and the J gene end by 0 bases; junction bases not matched to a gene: 8. Here the CDR3 DNA reads TGCAGCGTTGAAGATCCGCTAGCGGAACCCTCCTACAATGAGCAGTTCTTC. This codes for CSVEDPLAEPSYNEQFF.

The DNA of the CDR3 is TGTGCCAGCAGTGAAGCGCCACTAGCGGGGGACTACAATGAGCAGTTCTTC. Amino acids: CASSEAPLAGDYNEQFF. The chain is built from TRBV2 and TRBJ2-1, with TRBD2 identical over 11 bases. The CDR3 is made up of 17 amino acids. The germline V gene encodes CDR1 SNHLY and CDR2 FYNNEI. The V and J ends lost 0 bases and 3 bases, in that order; junction bases with no gene match: 4.

The chain employs TRBV28 and TRBJ2-1; TRBD2 matches 11 bases. Germline V gene lookup returns CDR1 MDHEN and CDR2 SYDVKM. This CDR3 spans 14 amino acids. Trimming took 6 bases from V and 8 from J; bases not matched to a gene: 6. The CDR3 DNA follows: TGTGCCAGCAGAACTAGCGGGGGTCTTTATGAGCAGTTCTTC. Its protein product is CASRTSGGLYEQFF.

The genes are TRBV7-9 and TRBJ1-1; the D gene is possibly TRBD1 (5 bases). Trimming pared 5 bases from V and 8 bases from J, leaving 12 bases between. Looked up from germline, CDR1 is SEHNR and CDR2 is FQNEAQ (reference sequence). The CDR3 has 12 amino acids. This CDR3 reads CASSADWTEAFF. In DNA, the CDR3 is TGTGCCAGCAGCGCAGACTGGACAGAAGCTTTCTTT.

The V call is TRBV4-3, the J call TRBJ1-1, with TRBD1 matching 7 bases. This CDR3 comprises 15 residues. V trimming: 3 bases; J trimming: 1 base; junction bases outside the gene matches: 5. Germline V CDR1 and CDR2: LGHNA, YSLEER. CDR3 nucleotides: TGCGCCAGCAGCCAGCAACAGGGGACGAACACTGAAGCTTTCTTT. It specifies CASSQQQGTNTEAFF.

CDR3 bases: TGTGCCAGCAGTCCTCCTAGGGGAGAGCAGTTCTTC. It yields the protein CASSPPRGEQFF. This rearrangement joins TRBV7-9 to TRBJ2-1; D is possibly TRBD1 (5 bases). Germline-derived CDR1 and CDR2 are SEHNR and FQNEAQ (reference sequence). The CDR3 contains 12 residues. V was pared by 6 bases and J by 10 bases, with 13 bases between.

The chain uses TRBV28 and TRBJ1-4, with a tentative D call TRBD1 (5 bases). Germline V gene lookup returns CDR1 MDHEN and CDR2 SYDVKM. This CDR3 is 16 amino acids long. V dropped 3 bases and J dropped 0 bases, with 11 bases sitting between them. In DNA, the CDR3 is TGTGCCAGCAGTTTTGTAGTGGGGGCAACTAATGAAAAACTGTTTTTT. It specifies CASSFVVGATNEKLFF.

J is TRBJ2-7 and V is TRBV9; either TRBD1 or TRBD2 may fit D (6 bases each). The CDR3 has 14 amino acids. V lost 4 bases and J lost 0, with 11 bases in between. Germline V gene sequence: CDR1 SGDLS, CDR2 YYNGEE. CDR3 coding DNA: TGTGCCAGCAGCTTGGGGGGCCTCTCCTACGAGCAGTACTTC. This sequence encodes CASSLGGLSYEQYF.

The V call is TRBV5-4, the J call TRBJ2-5, with 8 bases aligning to TRBD1. There are 15 residues in the CDR3. The V gene's germline CDR1 is SGHNT and CDR2 YYREEE (reference sequence). The trim removed 2 bases at V and 3 bases at J, leaving 6 bases unmatched. This CDR3 reads CASSFPKQGEETQYF. The DNA of the CDR3 is TGTGCCAGCAGCTTCCCCAAACAGGGGGAAGAGACCCAGTACTTC.

The V and J genes are TRBV7-9 and TRBJ2-3, with 9 bases lining up with TRBD2. The CDR3 covers 16 residues. V lost 6 bases and J lost 5; bases outside the gene matches: 12. The germline CDR1 and CDR2 sequences are SEHNR and FQNEAQ (reference sequence). This CDR3 is CASSFKREAARDTQYF. In nucleotides, the CDR3 is TGTGCCAGCAGTTTTAAGCGGGAGGCCGCCCGAGATACGCAGTATTTT.

This chain connects TRBV19 to TRBJ1-1, with D possibly being TRBD1 (5 bases). The CDR3 contains 14 residues. Germline CDR1 reads LNHDA; CDR2 reads SQIVND (reference sequence). V was shortened by 6 bases and J by 4 bases, with 15 bases between the two germline ends. The CDR3 region has the DNA TGTGCCAGTAGCTATCAGGGAGGCGTCACTGAAGCTTTCTTT. It translates to CASSYQGGVTEAFF.

V and J are TRBV4-2 and TRBJ1-1, with a weak D call TRBD1 (6 bases). Germline V lookup: CDR1 LGHNA, CDR2 YNFKEQ. This CDR3 has 16 amino acids. V was trimmed by 1 base and J by 1 base, leaving 13 bases between them. CDR3 sequence: CASSQGLGARNTEAFF. The DNA for the CDR3 is TGTGCCAGCAGCCAAGGTTTGGGGGCTAGGAACACTGAAGCTTTCTTT.

The genes are TRBV6-5 and TRBJ1-1; tentative D call: TRBD1 (5 bases). This CDR3 has 16 amino acids. Germline V lookup: CDR1 MNHEY, CDR2 SVGAGI. Trimming shortened V by 2 bases and J by 0 bases, and 13 bases separated the two germline ends. CDR3 sequence reads: CASSYAEGKMNTEAFF. In nucleotides, the CDR3 is TGTGCCAGCAGTTACGCCGAGGGGAAAATGAACACTGAAGCTTTCTTT.

The rearrangement uses TRBV4-3 and TRBJ1-5; 9 bases line up with TRBD1. The CDR3 runs to 15 residues. V shed 1 base, J shed 4 bases, and the junction held 2 bases outside the gene matches. Germline V gene sequence: CDR1 LGHNA, CDR2 YSLEER. The CDR3 bases are TGCGCCAGCAGCCAAGGCGGGACAGGGAATCAGCCCCAGCATTTT. It encodes CASSQGGTGNQPQHF.

J is TRBJ1-4 and V is TRBV27; TRBD1 aligns across 9 bases. Germline trimming cut 5 bases from V and 6 bases from J; bases unmatched to any gene: 4. In germline, CDR1 is MNHEY, CDR2 SMNVEV (reference sequence). The CDR3 contains 14 residues. The CDR3 coding sequence is TGTGCCAGCAGTCTGACAGGGGGAGATGAAAAACTGTTTTTT. Translation: CASSLTGGDEKLFF.